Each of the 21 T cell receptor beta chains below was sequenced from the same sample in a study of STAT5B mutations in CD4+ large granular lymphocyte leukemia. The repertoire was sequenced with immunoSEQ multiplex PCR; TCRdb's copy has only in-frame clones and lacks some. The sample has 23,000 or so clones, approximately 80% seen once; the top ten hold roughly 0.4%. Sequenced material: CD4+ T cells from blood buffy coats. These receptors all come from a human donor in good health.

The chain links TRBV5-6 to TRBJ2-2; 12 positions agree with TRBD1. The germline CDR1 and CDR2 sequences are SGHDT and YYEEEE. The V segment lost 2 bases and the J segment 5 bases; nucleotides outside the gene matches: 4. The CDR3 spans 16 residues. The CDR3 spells CASSFRDRGRTGELFF. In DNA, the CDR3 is TGTGCCAGCAGCTTCCGGGACAGGGGGCGAACCGGGGAGCTGTTTTTT. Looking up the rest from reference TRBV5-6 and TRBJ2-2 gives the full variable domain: DAGVTQSPTHLIKTRGQQVTLRCSPKSGHDTVSWYQQALGQGPQFIFQYYEEEERQRGNFPDRFSGHQFPNYSSELNVNALLLGDSALYLCASSFRDRGRTGELFFGEGSRLTVL.

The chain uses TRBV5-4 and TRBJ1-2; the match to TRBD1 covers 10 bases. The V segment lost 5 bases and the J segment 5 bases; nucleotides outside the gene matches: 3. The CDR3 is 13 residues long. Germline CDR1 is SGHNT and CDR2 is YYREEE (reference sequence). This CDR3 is CASSPDRGYGYTF. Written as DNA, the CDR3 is TGTGCCAGCAGTCCGGACAGGGGGTATGGCTACACCTTC.

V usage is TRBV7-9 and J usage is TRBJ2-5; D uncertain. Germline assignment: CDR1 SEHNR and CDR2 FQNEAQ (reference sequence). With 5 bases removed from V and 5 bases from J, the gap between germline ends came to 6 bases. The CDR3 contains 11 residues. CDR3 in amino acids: CASSPGETQYF. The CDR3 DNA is TGTGCCAGCAGCCCCGGCGAGACCCAGTACTTC.

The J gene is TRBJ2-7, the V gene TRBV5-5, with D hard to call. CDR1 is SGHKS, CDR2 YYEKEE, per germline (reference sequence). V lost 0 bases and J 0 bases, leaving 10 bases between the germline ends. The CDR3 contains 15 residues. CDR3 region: CASSLGGSSSYEQYF. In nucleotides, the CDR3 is TGTGCCAGCAGCTTGGGAGGTAGTAGCTCCTACGAGCAGTACTTC.

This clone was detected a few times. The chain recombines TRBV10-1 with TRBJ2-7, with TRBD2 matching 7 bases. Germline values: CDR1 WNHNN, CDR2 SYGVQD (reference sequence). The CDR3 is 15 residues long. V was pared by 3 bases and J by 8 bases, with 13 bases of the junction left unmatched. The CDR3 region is CASSDAGAPLGKQYF. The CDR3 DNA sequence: TGCGCCAGCAGTGATGCGGGAGCCCCTCTCGGGAAGCAGTACTTC.

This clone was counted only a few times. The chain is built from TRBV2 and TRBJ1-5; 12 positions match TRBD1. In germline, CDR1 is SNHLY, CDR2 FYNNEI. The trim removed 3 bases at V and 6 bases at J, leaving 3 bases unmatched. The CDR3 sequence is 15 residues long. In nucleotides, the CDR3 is TGTGCCAGCAGTGAGGGACAGGGGGCAGTTCAGCCCCAGCATTTT. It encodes CASSEGQGAVQPQHF.

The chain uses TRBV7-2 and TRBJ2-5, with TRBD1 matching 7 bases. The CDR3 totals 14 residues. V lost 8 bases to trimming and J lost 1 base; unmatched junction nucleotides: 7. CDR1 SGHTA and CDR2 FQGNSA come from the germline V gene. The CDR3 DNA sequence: TGTGCCAGCTCTAAGGGACAGTCCCAAGAGACCCAGTACTTC. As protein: CASSKGQSQETQYF. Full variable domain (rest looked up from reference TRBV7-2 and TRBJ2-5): GAGVSQSPSNKVTEKGKDVELRCDPISGHTALYWYRQSLGQGLEFLIYFQGNSAPDKSGLPSDRFSAERTGGSVSTLTIQRTQQEDSAVYLCASSKGQSQETQYFGPGTRLLVL.

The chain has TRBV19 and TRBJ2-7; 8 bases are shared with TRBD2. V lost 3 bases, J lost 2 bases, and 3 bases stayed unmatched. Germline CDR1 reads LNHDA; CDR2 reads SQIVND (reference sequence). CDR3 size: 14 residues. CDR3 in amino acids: CASSISGRAYEQYF. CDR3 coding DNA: TGTGCCAGTAGTATTTCCGGGAGGGCCTACGAGCAGTACTTC.

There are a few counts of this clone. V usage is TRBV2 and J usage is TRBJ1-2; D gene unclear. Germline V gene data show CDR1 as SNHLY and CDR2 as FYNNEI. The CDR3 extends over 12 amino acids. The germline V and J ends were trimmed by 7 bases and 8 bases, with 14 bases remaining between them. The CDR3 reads CASTAEVGGYTF. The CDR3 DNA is TGTGCCAGCACGGCTGAGGTAGGCGGCTACACCTTC.

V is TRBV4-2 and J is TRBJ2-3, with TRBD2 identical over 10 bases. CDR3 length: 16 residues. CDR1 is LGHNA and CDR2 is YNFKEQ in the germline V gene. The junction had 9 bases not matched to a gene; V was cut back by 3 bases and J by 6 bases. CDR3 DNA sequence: TGTGCCAGCAGCCAGGCTAGCGGGAGTCCGACCGATACGCAGTATTTT. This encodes CASSQASGSPTDTQYF.

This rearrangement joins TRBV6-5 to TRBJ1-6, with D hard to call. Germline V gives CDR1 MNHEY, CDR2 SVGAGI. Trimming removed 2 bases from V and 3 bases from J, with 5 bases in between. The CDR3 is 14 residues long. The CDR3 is CASSYENYNSPLHF. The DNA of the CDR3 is TGTGCCAGCAGTTACGAGAACTATAATTCACCCCTCCACTTT.

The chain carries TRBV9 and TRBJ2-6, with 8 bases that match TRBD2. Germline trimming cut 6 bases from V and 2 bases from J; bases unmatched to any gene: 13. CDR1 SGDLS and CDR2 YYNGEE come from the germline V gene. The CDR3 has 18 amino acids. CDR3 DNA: TGTGCCAGCACCATGTGGGGTAGCGGGAACGCTGGGGCCAACGTCCTGACTTTC. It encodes CASTMWGSGNAGANVLTF. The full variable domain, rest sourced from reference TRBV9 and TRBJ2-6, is DSGVTQTPKHLITATGQRVTLRCSPRSGDLSVYWYQQSLDQGLQFLIQYYNGEERAKGNILERFSAQQFPDLHSELNLSSLELGDSALYFCASTMWGSGNAGANVLTFGAGSRLTVL.

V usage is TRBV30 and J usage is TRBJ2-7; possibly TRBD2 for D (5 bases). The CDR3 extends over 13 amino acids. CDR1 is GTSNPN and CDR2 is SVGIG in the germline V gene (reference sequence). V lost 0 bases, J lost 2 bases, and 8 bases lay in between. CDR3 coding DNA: TGTGCCTGGAGTGTAGGGAGCCCCTACGAGCAGTACTTC. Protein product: CAWSVGSPYEQYF. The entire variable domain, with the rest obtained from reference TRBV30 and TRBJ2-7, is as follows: SQTIHQWPATLVQPVGSPLSLECTVEGTSNPNLYWYRQAAGRGLQLLFYSVGIGQISSEVPQNLSASRPQDRQFILSSKKLLLSDSGFYLCAWSVGSPYEQYFGPGTRLTVT.

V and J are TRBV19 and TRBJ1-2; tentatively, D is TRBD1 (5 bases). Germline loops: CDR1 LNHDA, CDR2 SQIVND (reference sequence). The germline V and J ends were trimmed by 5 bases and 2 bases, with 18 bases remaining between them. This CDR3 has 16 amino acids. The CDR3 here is CASSSRSTAGNYGYTF. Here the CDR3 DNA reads TGTGCCAGTAGTTCTCGGTCGACAGCCGGAAACTATGGCTACACCTTC.

CDR3: CASSLTPPASGRADTQYF. The CDR3 region has the DNA TGTGCCAGCAGCCTAACACCCCCGGCTAGCGGGAGGGCTGATACGCAGTATTTT. The chain couples TRBV27 to TRBJ2-3; 12 bases fit TRBD2. CDR3 size: 18 residues. Trimming took 6 bases from V and 6 from J; bases not matched to a gene: 16. Germline lookup yields CDR1 MNHEY and CDR2 SMNVEV (reference sequence).

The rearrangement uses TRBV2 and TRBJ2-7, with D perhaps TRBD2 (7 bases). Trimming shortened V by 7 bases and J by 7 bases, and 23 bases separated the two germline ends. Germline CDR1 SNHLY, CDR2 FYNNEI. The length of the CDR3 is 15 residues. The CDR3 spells CASTPGGGVDREQYF. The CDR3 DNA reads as TGTGCCAGCACCCCCGGAGGGGGGGTAGACCGGGAGCAGTACTTC.

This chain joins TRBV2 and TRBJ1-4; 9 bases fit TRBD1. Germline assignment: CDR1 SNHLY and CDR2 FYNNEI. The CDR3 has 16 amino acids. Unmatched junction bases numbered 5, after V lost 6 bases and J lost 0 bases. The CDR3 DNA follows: TGTGCCAGCAGAAGACAGGGGGTCGCAACTAATGAAAAACTGTTTTTT. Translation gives CASRRQGVATNEKLFF.

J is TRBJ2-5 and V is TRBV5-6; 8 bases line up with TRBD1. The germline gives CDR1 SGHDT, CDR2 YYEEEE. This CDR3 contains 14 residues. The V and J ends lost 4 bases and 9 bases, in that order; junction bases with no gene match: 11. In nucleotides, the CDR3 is TGTGCCAGCAGCCTGACAGGGGCCAACGAGGCCCAGTACTTC. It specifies CASSLTGANEAQYF. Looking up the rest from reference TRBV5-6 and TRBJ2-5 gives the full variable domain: DAGVTQSPTHLIKTRGQQVTLRCSPKSGHDTVSWYQQALGQGPQFIFQYYEEEERQRGNFPDRFSGHQFPNYSSELNVNALLLGDSALYLCASSLTGANEAQYFGPGTRLLVL.

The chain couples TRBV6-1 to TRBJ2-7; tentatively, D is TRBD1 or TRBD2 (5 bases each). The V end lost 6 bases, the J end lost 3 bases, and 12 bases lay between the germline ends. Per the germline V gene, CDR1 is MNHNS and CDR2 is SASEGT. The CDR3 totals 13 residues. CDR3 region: CASRSRGVYEQYF. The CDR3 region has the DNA TGTGCCAGCAGGAGTAGAGGGGTCTACGAGCAGTACTTC.

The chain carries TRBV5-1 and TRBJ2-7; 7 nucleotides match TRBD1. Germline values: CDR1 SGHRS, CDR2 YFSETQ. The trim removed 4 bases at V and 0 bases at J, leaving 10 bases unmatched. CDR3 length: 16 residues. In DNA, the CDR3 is TGCGCCAGCAGCACACAACCCGGGACAGCCTCCTACGAGCAGTACTTC. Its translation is CASSTQPGTASYEQYF.

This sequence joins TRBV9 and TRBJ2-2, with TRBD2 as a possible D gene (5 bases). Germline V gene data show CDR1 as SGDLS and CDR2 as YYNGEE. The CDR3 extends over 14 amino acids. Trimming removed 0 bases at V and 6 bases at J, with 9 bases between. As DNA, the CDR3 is TGTGCCAGCAGCGTAGCCGGGGTAGCCGGGGAGCTGTTTTTT. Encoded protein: CASSVAGVAGELFF.